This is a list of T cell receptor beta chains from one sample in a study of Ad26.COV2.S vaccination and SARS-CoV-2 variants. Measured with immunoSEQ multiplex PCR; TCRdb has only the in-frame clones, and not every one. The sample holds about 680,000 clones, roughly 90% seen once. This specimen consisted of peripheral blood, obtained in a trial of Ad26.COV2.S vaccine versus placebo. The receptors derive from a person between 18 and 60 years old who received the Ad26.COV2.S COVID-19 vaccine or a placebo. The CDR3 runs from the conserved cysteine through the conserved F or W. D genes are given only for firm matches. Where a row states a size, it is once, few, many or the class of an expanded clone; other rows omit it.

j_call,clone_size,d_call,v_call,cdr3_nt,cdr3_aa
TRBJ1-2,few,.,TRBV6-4,TGTGCCAGCAGTGACTCGAATTCCGGCGTCTGGGGCTACACCTTC,CASSDSNSGVWGYTF
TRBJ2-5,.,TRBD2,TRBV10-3,TGTGCCATCAGAGGGACTAGCGGGCAAGAGACCCAGTACTTC,CAIRGTSGQETQYF
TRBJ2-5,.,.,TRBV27,TGTGCCAGCAGCCACCCAAGAGAGACCCAGTACTTC,CASSHPRETQYF
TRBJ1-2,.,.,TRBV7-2,TGTGCCAGCAGCCCCAGCCACCTCTATGGCTACACCTTC,CASSPSHLYGYTF
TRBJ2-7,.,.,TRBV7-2,TGTGCCAGCAGCAACAAGGCCCCCTACGAGCAGTACTTC,CASSNKAPYEQYF
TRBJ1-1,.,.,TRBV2,TGTGCCAGCAGCTTTCTGGACGGCACTGAAGCTTTCTTT,CASSFLDGTEAFF
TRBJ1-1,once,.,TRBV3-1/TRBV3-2,TGTGCCAGCAGCCTTCAGCCGGGGCCTAACACTGAAGCTTTCTTT,CASSLQPGPNTEAFF
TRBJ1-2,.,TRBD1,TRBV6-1,TGTGCCAGCAGTTCCGCGGACAGGGGAAGGGGCTACACCTTC,CASSSADRGRGYTF
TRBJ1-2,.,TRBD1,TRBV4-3,TGCGCCAGCAGCAGACAGGGGGACTTCAACTATGGCTACACCTTC,CASSRQGDFNYGYTF
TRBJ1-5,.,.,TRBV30,TGTGCCTGGAGTCCGGCGGGGGGTTGGAATCAGCCCCAGCATTTT,CAWSPAGGWNQPQHF
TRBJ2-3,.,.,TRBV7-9,TGTGCCAGCACTCCTGTCTGGGATACGCAGTATTTT,CASTPVWDTQYF
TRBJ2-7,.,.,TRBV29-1,TGCAGCGTTGCTCCCCAGGGTCCACCCTACGAGCAGTACTTC,CSVAPQGPPYEQYF
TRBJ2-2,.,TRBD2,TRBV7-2,TGTGCCAGCAGCTTATGGCTAGCGGGGGGGACCGGGGAGCTGTTTTTT,CASSLWLAGGTGELFF
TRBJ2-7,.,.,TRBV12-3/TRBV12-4,TGTGCCAGCGCCCGGACGGGGCTCTACGAGCAGTACTTC,CASARTGLYEQYF
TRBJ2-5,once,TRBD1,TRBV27,TGTGCCAGCAGTACCCGGACAGGGTTAGAAGAGACCCAGTACTTC,CASSTRTGLEETQYF
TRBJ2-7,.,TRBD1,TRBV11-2,TGTGCCAGCAGCTTAGGTAATCCGGGACAGGGGGCGTACGAGCAGTACTTC,CASSLGNPGQGAYEQYF
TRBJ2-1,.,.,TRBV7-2,TGTGCCAGCAGCCCTCGGAATGAGCAGTTCTTC,CASSPRNEQFF
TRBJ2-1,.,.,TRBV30,TGTGCCGCCAGCCCCATTTACAATGAGCAGTTCTTC,CAASPIYNEQFF
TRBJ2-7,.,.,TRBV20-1,TGCAGTGCTAGTGTTGGGAGCTTACGCGAGCAGTACTTC,CSASVGSLREQYF
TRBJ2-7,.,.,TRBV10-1,TGCGCCTCTCAGGGCCAGATCGGCGAGCAGTACTTC,CASQGQIGEQYF
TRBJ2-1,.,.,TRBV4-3,TGCGCCAGCAGCCAAACCGGGTCTTACCATGAGCAGTTCTTC,CASSQTGSYHEQFF
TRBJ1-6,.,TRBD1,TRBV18,TGTGCCAGCTCACCTACGGGGACAGCTCCGAGTTCACCCCTCCACTTT,CASSPTGTAPSSPLHF